This T cell receptor (beta chain) was obtained from a study of blood T cells in healthy people across ages. With 5 bases clipped from V and 0 bases from J, the junction kept 6 bases outside the gene matches. Germline lookup yields CDR1 SGHAT and CDR2 FQDESV (reference sequence). This CDR3 spans 16 amino acids. Together with a sample-barcoded 5' primer, a J-beta primer mix was included in a second PCR lasting about 6 to 11 cycles. TCRdb reprocessed the 5' RACE reads with MiXCR, giving one entry per CDR3 protein. This sample has about 840,000 distinct CDR3 sequences, with about 28% found just once. These data were likewise used in another study, on T cells of mothers and their children.

The sample taken for sequencing was blood. This receptor was identified in a woman aged 40 to 55 in good health. The chain couples TRBV11-1 to TRBJ2-2, with TRBD1 identical over 7 bases. CDR3 residues: CASSPEGGTNTGELFF. CDR3 DNA: TGTGCCAGCAGCCCTGAAGGGGGCACGAACACCGGGGAGCTGTTTTTT.